The 28 T cell receptor beta chains reported below all come from one sample, sequenced in a study of T cells in women clearing cervical HPV infection. Measured with immunoSEQ multiplex PCR; TCRdb has only the in-frame clones, and not every one. There are tens of thousands of clones in the sample, with roughly 6.8% held by the top ten. The source material was blood buffy coat. These TCRs come from a woman between 18 and 75 years old with a cervical HPV16 infection that either progressed to CIN3+ or cleared (not recorded which).

Note on this clone: Coverage ceases 3 residues before the CDR3 finishes, and the germline J gene fills in the end. The rearrangement uses TRBV14 and TRBJ1-2; D not certain. This CDR3 is built from 14 residues. Per germline, CDR1 SGHDN and CDR2 FVKESK. Deletions cut 1 base from V and 4 bases from J, with 10 bases between. Partial CDR3 DNA: TGTGCCAGCAGCCAAGGCCCTCCCGGCTATGGC. As protein: CASSQGPPGYG. The entire CDR3 protein reads CASSQGPPGYGYTF.

A word on this clone: The read ends 3 residues before the CDR3 terminus; that terminus is restored from the germline J gene. The rearrangement joins TRBV11-2 to TRBJ2-7, with 9 bases lining up with TRBD2. The germline V gene has CDR1 SGHAT and CDR2 FQNNGV. The CDR3 loop spans 15 amino acids. V lost 1 base, J lost 2 bases, and 3 bases stayed unmatched. The DNA read from the CDR3 is TGTGCCAGCAGCTTAGGCAGCGGGGGGCCCTACGAG. Protein: CASSLGSGGPYE. The whole CDR3 reads CASSLGSGGPYEQYF.

In regard to this clone: The read terminates 3 residues before the CDR3 end, so the remaining end is supplied by the germline J gene. The genes are TRBV7-9 and TRBJ1-2; D may be TRBD1 (6 bases). V lost 5 bases, J lost 4 bases, and 11 bases lay in between. The CDR3 contains 13 residues. Germline V gene data show CDR1 as SEHNR and CDR2 as FQNEAQ (reference sequence). Partial CDR3 DNA: TGTGCCAGCAGCGACGACAGGCTCTATGGC. As protein: CASSDDRLYG. The entire CDR3 protein is CASSDDRLYGYTF.

Comment on this clone: The read comes to an end 3 residues before the CDR3 does, leaving the germline J gene to fill in the end. The V call is TRBV5-1, the J call TRBJ2-7; the D gene is possibly TRBD1 (6 bases). Germline values: CDR1 SGHRS, CDR2 YFSETQ. Trimming removed 4 bases from V and 3 bases from J, with 17 bases in between. The CDR3 runs to 15 residues. The sequenced part of the CDR3 DNA is TGCGCCAGCAGCCCCCACTTACAGGGATACTACGAG. Protein: CASSPHLQGYYE. The CDR3, in full, reads CASSPHLQGYYEQYF.

CDR3 bases read: TGCGCCAGCAGCTTGGATCAGGGTATGACAGATACG. Protein product: CASSLDQGMTDT. The entire CDR3 reads CASSLDQGMTDTQYF. The chain recombines TRBV5-1 with TRBJ2-3, with D tentatively TRBD1 (5 bases). The CDR3 extends 3 residues past the end of the read, so its final part is completed from the germline J gene. The CDR3 length is 15 residues. V lost 0 bases and J 3 bases, leaving 11 bases between the germline ends. Per germline, CDR1 SGHRS and CDR2 YFSETQ.

As for this clone: The read gets to within 3 residues of the CDR3 end, and the germline J gene fills in the rest. This sequence joins TRBV7-2 and TRBJ1-2, with D unresolved. Per the germline V gene, CDR1 is SGHTA and CDR2 is FQGNSA. This CDR3 comprises 13 residues. The chain's CDR3 is CASSTERGETYTF. CDR3 DNA, as far as it was read: TGTGCCAGCAGTACCGAACGGGGAGAGACC.

Concerning this clone itself: The read finishes 3 residues shy of the CDR3 end, and the germline J gene is used to complete it. The chain is built from TRBV19 and TRBJ1-2, with a possible D match to TRBD1 (6 bases). This CDR3 comprises 14 residues. V lost 10 bases and J lost 0, with 15 bases in between. In germline, CDR1 is LNHDA, CDR2 SQIVND (reference sequence). The covered CDR3 bases are TGTGCCACGAGGGGGAGGAGAGCTAACTATGGC. Its protein product is CATRGRRANYG. The complete CDR3 protein is CATRGRRANYGYTF.

Turning to this clone: Sequencing ends 3 residues short of the CDR3 end; the germline J gene provides the rest. The chain combines TRBV20-1 with TRBJ1-2; D is uncertain. Germline values: CDR1 DFQATT, CDR2 SNEGSKA (reference sequence). The CDR3 spans 13 residues. Trimming removed 0 bases from V and 3 bases from J, with 8 bases in between. The CDR3 bases that were read are TGCAGTGCTAGAGATCCCAGAGACTATGGC. Translation gives CSARDPRDYG. The CDR3 in full is CSARDPRDYGYTF.

As to this clone: Read sequence stops 3 residues before the CDR3 end, and the germline J gene provides the missing end. The V and J genes are TRBV9 and TRBJ1-1; D is uncertain. Germline CDR1 reads SGDLS; CDR2 reads YYNGEE. CDR3 length equals 15 residues. The germline V and J ends were trimmed by 4 bases and 0 bases, with 13 bases remaining between them. The CDR3 reads CASSPRTDLNTEAFF. The sequenced CDR3 bases are TGTGCCAGCAGCCCACGGACGGACTTGAACACTGAA.

Points on this clone: Coverage ceases 3 residues before the CDR3 finishes, and the germline J gene fills in the end. The V gene is TRBV20-1, the J gene TRBJ1-5; 11 bases align to TRBD1. V shed 6 bases and J 7 bases; nucleotides not matched to a gene: 8. Germline values: CDR1 DFQATT, CDR2 SNEGSKA (reference sequence). The CDR3 has 14 residues. This CDR3 is CSASGTGGRQPQHF. The covered CDR3 bases are TGCAGTGCCTCCGGGACAGGGGGGAGGCAGCCC.

About this clone itself: The CDR3 extends 3 residues past the end of the read, so its final part is completed from the germline J gene. The chain carries TRBV20-1 and TRBJ2-3, with TRBD2 identical over 10 bases. The CDR3 consists of 16 residues. Trimming removed 4 bases from V and 2 bases from J; junction bases left unmatched: 9. CDR1 and CDR2 from the germline V gene are DFQATT and SNEGSKA (reference sequence). The CDR3: CSATPLSGGYTDTQYF. CDR3 DNA (partial): TGCAGTGCTACCCCCCTTAGCGGGGGGTACACAGATACG.

As to this clone: The read is 3 residues too short to cover the CDR3 end, so that end is filled in from the germline J gene. The chain joins TRBV19 to TRBJ1-4; TRBD1 is a possible D gene (5 bases). The CDR3 covers 17 residues. CDR1 LNHDA and CDR2 SQIVND come from the germline V gene (reference sequence). This CDR3 reads CASSYAGEGSGANVLFF. The DNA read from the CDR3 is TGTGCCAGTAGCTATGCGGGGGAGGGCTCTGGGGCCAACGTA.

The chain's CDR3 is CASSPGQRAGANVLTF. The sequenced part of the CDR3 DNA is TGTGCCAGTAGTCCTGGACAGAGGGCTGGGGCCAACGTC. The gene calls are TRBV19 and TRBJ2-6; a weak D match, TRBD1 (6 bases). The read is 3 residues too short to cover the CDR3 end, so that end is filled in from the germline J gene. Germline-derived CDR1 and CDR2 are LNHDA and SQIVND (reference sequence). The V gene lost 5 bases and the J gene lost 2 bases, with 13 bases spanning the gap. This CDR3 region has 16 residues. The variable domain in full, completed from reference TRBV19 and TRBJ2-6, reads DGGITQSPKYLFRKEGQNVTLSCEQNLNHDAMYWYRQDPGQGLRLIYYSQIVNDFQKGDIAEGYSVSREKKESFPLTVTSAQKNPTAFYLCASSPGQRAGANVLTFGAGSRLTVL.

As regards this clone: The CDR3 is cut off 3 residues early in the read; its end comes from the germline J gene. This same CDR3 is encoded by further DNA sequences in the sample. The chain is built from TRBV18 and TRBJ1-1; TRBD1 is a possible D gene (5 bases). The CDR3 spans 16 residues. From germline, CDR1 is KGHSH and CDR2 LQKENI. This chain's CDR3 is CASSPRSEGVQETAFF. The sequenced CDR3 bases are TGTGCCAGCTCACCCCGGTCGGAAGGGGTACAAGAGACC.

CDR3 region: CASSLGGPREQYF. CDR3 DNA (partial): TGTGCCAGCAGCTTAGGGGGGCCACGCGAG. The chain joins TRBV7-9 to TRBJ2-7; D possibly corresponds to TRBD1 (6 bases). The read terminates 3 residues before the CDR3 end, so the remaining end is supplied by the germline J gene. CDR3 length equals 13 residues. Trimming took 1 base from V and 6 from J, leaving 10 bases between them. The germline gives CDR1 SEHNR, CDR2 FQNEAQ (reference sequence). The full variable domain, completed using reference TRBV7-9 and TRBJ2-7, is DTGVSQNPRHKITKRGQNVTFRCDPISEHNRLYWYRQTLGQGPEFLTYFQNEAQLEKSRLLSDRFSAERPKGSFSTLEIQRTEQGDSAMYLCASSLGGPREQYFGPGTRLTVT.

About this clone: The read finishes 3 residues shy of the CDR3 end, and the germline J gene is used to complete it. The chain links TRBV19 to TRBJ2-7; 7 bases are shared with TRBD2. The CDR3 contains 15 residues. V shed 3 bases, J shed 0 bases, and the junction held 5 bases outside the gene matches. Germline V gene sequence: CDR1 LNHDA, CDR2 SQIVND (reference sequence). CDR3 residues: CASSIGGGYSYEQYF. The sequenced part of the CDR3 DNA is TGTGCCAGTAGTATTGGCGGGGGATACTCCTACGAG.

Concerning this clone: The CDR3 end is not reached by the read, which stops 3 residues before it; the germline J gene fills it in. This sequence joins TRBV7-2 and TRBJ1-6, with TRBD1 as a possible D gene (5 bases). V was cut by 5 bases and J by 10 bases, with 15 bases left in between. The CDR3 sequence is 14 residues long. Germline CDR1 reads SGHTA; CDR2 reads FQGNSA. The CDR3 here is CASSPAGRGSPLHF. The DNA read from the CDR3 is TGTGCCAGCAGCCCGGCAGGGAGAGGATCACCC.

Of note for this clone: The DNA ends 3 residues before the CDR3 does, and the rest of the CDR3 is filled in from the germline J gene. The J gene is TRBJ1-4, the V gene TRBV19; TRBD1 is a possible D gene (6 bases). Trimming removed 5 bases from V and 8 bases from J, with 12 bases in between. The CDR3 extends over 13 amino acids. Germline CDR1 and CDR2: LNHDA and SQIVND (reference sequence). This CDR3 reads CASSATGLEKLFF. The CDR3 DNA, read in part, is TGTGCCAGTAGTGCGACAGGTTTAGAAAAA.

Note on this clone: The sequence runs out 3 residues before the end of the CDR3; the remainder is reconstructed from the germline J gene. This chain uses TRBV11-3 with TRBJ2-7; 10 nucleotides match TRBD1. The length of the CDR3 is 15 residues. The ends lost 3 bases at V and 3 bases at J; junction bases unmatched: 5. The germline gives CDR1 SGHNT, CDR2 YENEEA. The sequenced CDR3 bases are TGTGCCAGCAGCTTGGACAGGGGGGAGGACTACGAG. Encoded protein: CASSLDRGEDYE. The full CDR3 protein is CASSLDRGEDYEQYF.

Measured by frequency, this clone is medium-sized. The read comes to an end 3 residues before the CDR3 does, leaving the germline J gene to fill in the end. The chain links TRBV19 to TRBJ2-7; unclear D gene. Germline V lookup: CDR1 LNHDA, CDR2 SQIVND (reference sequence). The CDR3 covers 11 residues. Between the trimmed V and J ends, which lost 6 bases and 4 bases, there was a span of 7 bases. This CDR3 reads CASSHRYEQYF. The DNA read from the CDR3 is TGTGCCAGTAGCCATCGGTACGAG.

In the case of this clone: Coverage ceases 3 residues before the CDR3 finishes, and the germline J gene fills in the end. The V gene is TRBV18, the J gene TRBJ1-2; no reliable D call. CDR3 length: 15 residues. The germline gives CDR1 KGHSH, CDR2 LQKENI. The chain's CDR3 is CASSPSLRGTYDYTF. The sequenced part of the CDR3 DNA is TGTGCCAGCTCACCCTCGCTGCGGGGAACCTACGAC.

As for this clone: With the read ending 3 residues before the CDR3 end, the germline J gene is used to fill in that end. The rearrangement links TRBV19 to TRBJ1-2; the match to TRBD1 covers 9 bases. The V segment lost 3 bases and the J segment 5 bases; nucleotides outside the gene matches: 7. The CDR3 loop spans 15 amino acids. Germline V gives CDR1 LNHDA, CDR2 SQIVND (reference sequence). The covered CDR3 bases are TGTGCCAGTAGTATGCCGGGACAGGGAGATTATGGC. Translating gives CASSMPGQGDYG. The CDR3 reads in full as CASSMPGQGDYGYTF.

To note about this clone: The observed sequence ends 3 residues before the CDR3 terminus, with the missing tail filled in from the germline J gene. The V call is TRBV10-3, the J call TRBJ1-2, with 10 bases fitting TRBD1. The CDR3 covers 13 residues. Germline loops: CDR1 ENHRY, CDR2 SYGVKD. Trimming took 11 bases from V and 5 from J; bases not matched to a gene: 8. This CDR3 reads CAAEDRGYYGYTF. The CDR3 bases that were read are TGTGCCGCAGAGGACAGGGGGTATTATGGC.

As concerns this clone: The missing CDR3 end, 3 residues past where the read stops, is filled in from the germline J gene. The V and J genes are TRBV7-6 and TRBJ1-4, with 9 bases fitting TRBD1. Germline V CDR1 and CDR2: SGHVS, FNYEAQ. J was trimmed by 4 bases and V by 5 bases; bases with no gene match: 5. The length of the CDR3 is 15 residues. This CDR3 is CASSPGQGINEKLFF. CDR3 DNA (partial): TGTGCCAGCAGCCCCGGACAGGGGATTAATGAAAAA.

Concerning this clone: Coverage ceases 3 residues before the CDR3 finishes, and the germline J gene fills in the end. This chain connects TRBV5-1 to TRBJ2-3, with 9 bases matching TRBD2. The CDR3 contains 17 residues. The V and J ends lost 0 bases and 0 bases, in that order; junction bases with no gene match: 5. In germline, CDR1 is SGHRS, CDR2 YFSETQ. The CDR3 protein is CASSLGLAEASTDTQYF. The covered CDR3 bases are TGCGCCAGCAGCTTGGGACTAGCGGAGGCTAGCACAGATACG. Looking up the rest from reference TRBV5-1 and TRBJ2-3 gives the full variable domain: KAGVTQTPRYLIKTRGQQVTLSCSPISGHRSVSWYQQTPGQGLQFLFEYFSETQRNKGNFPGRFSGRQFSNSRSEMNVSTLELGDSALYLCASSLGLAEASTDTQYFGPGTRLTVL.

Concerning this clone: The missing CDR3 end, 3 residues past where the read stops, is filled in from the germline J gene. The chain recombines TRBV7-7 with TRBJ2-2, with TRBD1 matching 9 bases. Germline V gene sequence: CDR1 SSHAT, CDR2 FNYEAQ (reference sequence). This CDR3 region has 13 residues. Germline trimming cut 8 bases from V and 4 bases from J; bases unmatched to any gene: 2. The CDR3 is CASGTGSTGELFF. The sequenced part of the CDR3 DNA is TGTGCCAGCGGGACAGGGAGCACCGGGGAG. Complete variable domain (other parts from reference TRBV7-7 and TRBJ2-2): GAGVSQSPRYKVTKRGQDVTLRCDPISSHATLYWYQQALGQGPEFLTYFNYEAQPDKSGLPSDRFSAERPEGSISTLTIQRTEQRDSAMYRCASGTGSTGELFFGEGSRLTVL.

Details on this clone: The read comes to an end 3 residues before the CDR3 does, leaving the germline J gene to fill in the end. The chain combines TRBV7-3 with TRBJ2-3, with 12 bases fitting TRBD2. The CDR3 covers 16 residues. V trimming: 5 bases; J trimming: 3 bases; junction bases outside the gene matches: 6. Germline CDR1 is SGHTA and CDR2 is FQGTGA. This CDR3 reads CASSPRLAGATDTQYF. CDR3 bases read: TGTGCCAGCAGCCCGAGACTAGCGGGGGCAACAGATACG.

As to this clone: The missing CDR3 end, 3 residues past where the read stops, is filled in from the germline J gene. The V gene is TRBV7-2, the J gene TRBJ1-4; D ambiguous. This CDR3 has 14 residues. Germline V lookup: CDR1 SGHTA, CDR2 FQGNSA. V lost 4 bases and J 4 bases, leaving 10 bases between the germline ends. The CDR3 protein is CASSSLGDNEKLFF. The part of the CDR3 DNA that was read is TGTGCCAGCAGCTCACTCGGGGATAATGAAAAA.